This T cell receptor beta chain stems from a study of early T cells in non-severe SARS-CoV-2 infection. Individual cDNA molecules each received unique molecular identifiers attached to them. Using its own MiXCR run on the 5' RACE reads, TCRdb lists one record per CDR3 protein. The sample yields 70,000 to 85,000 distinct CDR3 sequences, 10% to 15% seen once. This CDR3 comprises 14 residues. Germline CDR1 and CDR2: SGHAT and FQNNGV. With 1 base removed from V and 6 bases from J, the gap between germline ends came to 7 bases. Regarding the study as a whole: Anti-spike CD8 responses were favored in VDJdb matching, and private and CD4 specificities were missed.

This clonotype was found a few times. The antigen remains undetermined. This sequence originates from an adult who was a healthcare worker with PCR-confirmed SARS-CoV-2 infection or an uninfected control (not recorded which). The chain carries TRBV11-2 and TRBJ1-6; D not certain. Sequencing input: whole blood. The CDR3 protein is CASSLARANSPLHF. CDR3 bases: TGTGCCAGCAGCTTAGCAAGAGCTAATTCACCCCTCCACTTT.